One sample yielded the 10 T cell receptor beta chains listed below, sequenced in a study of blood T cell repertoires in COVID-19. Assay used: immunoSEQ multiplex PCR; TCRdb lists only in-frame clones, some missing. The sample includes about 160,000 clones, 85% seen only once; the top ten take around 3.2%. Sequenced material: peripheral blood. The receptors derive from a human donor with acute or convalescent COVID-19. The donor label of this sample is uncertain.

The chain employs TRBV6-6 and TRBJ2-7; 8 bases are shared with TRBD1. The germline V gene has CDR1 MNHNY and CDR2 SVGAGI (reference sequence). J was trimmed by 2 bases and V by 2 bases; bases with no gene match: 8. This CDR3 has 16 residues. The CDR3 region is CASSYRRQGSAYEQYF. The CDR3 nucleotides read TGTGCCAGCAGTTACCGCAGACAGGGGTCTGCCTACGAGCAGTACTTC.

The genes are TRBV30 and TRBJ1-6; no firm D call. The CDR3 loop spans 15 amino acids. Germline V gives CDR1 GTSNPN, CDR2 SVGIG (reference sequence). The V end lost 0 bases, the J end lost 10 bases, and 16 bases lay between the germline ends. The CDR3 reads CAWSVERTVGSPLHF. In DNA, the CDR3 is TGTGCCTGGAGTGTAGAGAGAACAGTAGGATCACCCCTCCACTTT.

The chain uses TRBV18 and TRBJ1-1; 8 bases match TRBD1. With V trimmed by 5 bases and J by 1 base, 3 bases remained unmatched. The CDR3 is 14 amino acids. Looked up from germline, CDR1 is KGHSH and CDR2 is LQKENI. The CDR3 bases are TGTGCCAGCTCAAGACAGGGGTCGAACACTGAAGCTTTCTTT. Translated: CASSRQGSNTEAFF. Based on the CDR3 plus reference TRBV18 and TRBJ1-1, the full variable domain is NAGVMQNPRHLVRRRGQEARLRCSPMKGHSHVYWYRQLPEEGLKFMVYLQKENIIDESGMPKERFSAEFPKEGPSILRIQQVVRGDSAAYFCASSRQGSNTEAFFGQGTRLTVV.

The chain uses TRBV29-1 and TRBJ1-1; 7 bases align to TRBD1. V shed 6 bases, J shed 1 base, and the junction held 2 bases outside the gene matches. The V gene's germline CDR1 is SQVTM and CDR2 ANQGSEA. This CDR3 is 12 amino acids long. The CDR3 DNA reads TGCAGCGTGGGACAGTCGAACACTGAAGCTTTCTTT. It codes for CSVGQSNTEAFF.

This clone was detected only once. This chain joins TRBV9 and TRBJ1-1; D is perhaps TRBD1 (5 bases). The germline CDR1 and CDR2 sequences are SGDLS and YYNGEE. The CDR3 sequence is 15 residues long. V was shortened by 4 bases and J by 5 bases, with 18 bases between the two germline ends. CDR3 sequence (DNA): TGTGCCAGCAGCCCTCTAGTAGGGGTGTATACTGAAGCTTTCTTT. Protein product: CASSPLVGVYTEAFF.

This rearrangement joins TRBV6-2 or TRBV6-3 to TRBJ2-7, with a tentative D call TRBD1 (6 bases). V lost 5 bases and J 2 bases, leaving 13 bases between the germline ends. From germline, CDR1 is MNHEY and CDR2 SVGEGT. There are 14 residues in the CDR3. CDR3 amino acids: CASSVTGYPYEQYF. The CDR3 DNA is TGTGCCAGCAGTGTCACAGGGTATCCCTACGAGCAGTACTTC.

The chain has TRBV15 and TRBJ1-3; D is undetermined. The CDR3 contains 16 residues. The germline gives CDR1 LNHNV, CDR2 YYDKDF (reference sequence). V lost 0 bases, J lost 3 bases, and 12 bases lay in between. CDR3 sequence (DNA): TGTGCCACCAGCAGAGATAACCGAAGAGGTGGAAACACCATATATTTT. Translated, it gives CATSRDNRRGGNTIYF.

This clone was counted only a few times. The chain is built from TRBV24-1 and TRBJ1-5; D gene ambiguous. With 7 bases removed from V and 4 bases from J, the gap between germline ends came to 13 bases. This CDR3 region has 14 residues. Germline assignment: CDR1 KGHDR and CDR2 SFDVKD. CDR3 nucleotide sequence: TGTGCCACCAGCGGGCACGGACTTAATCAGCCCCAGCATTTT. Translated: CATSGHGLNQPQHF.

This clone appeared a few times. The rearrangement uses TRBV7-9 and TRBJ2-7, with a weak D call TRBD1 (5 bases). Germline V lookup: CDR1 SEHNR, CDR2 FQNEAQ (reference sequence). Between the trimmed V and J ends, which lost 5 bases and 5 bases, there was a span of 7 bases. The CDR3 is 11 residues long. The CDR3 coding sequence is TGTGCCAGCAGCCAGACAGACGAGCAGTACTTC. It is translated as CASSQTDEQYF.

This rearrangement joins TRBV5-6 to TRBJ1-2; TRBD1 agrees at 9 bases. There are 14 residues in the CDR3. After removal of 0 bases from V and 8 bases from J, the junction contained 5 bases not matched to a gene. The germline V gene has CDR1 SGHDT and CDR2 YYEEEE. CDR3 protein: CASSLVGQGSGYTF. The CDR3 coding sequence is TGTGCCAGCAGCTTGGTTGGACAGGGGAGCGGCTACACCTTC.